The 17 T cell receptor beta chains below all came from one sample that was sequenced in a study of neurological immune-mediated disorders. MiXCR, run by TCRdb on the 5' RACE reads, gives a single entry per CDR3 protein. The sample lists 81,000 or so distinct CDR3 sequences; about 5.5% were seen once. Sequencing used PBMCs. The receptors were sampled from a woman in her twenties or thirties with multiple sclerosis.

This clonotype came up many times. The J gene is TRBJ2-3, the V gene TRBV12-3 or TRBV12-4; D call uncertain. This CDR3 has 15 residues. V lost 6 bases to trimming and J lost 1 base, with 14 bases between them. This chain's CDR3 is CASSSQVRGTDTQYF. The CDR3 coding sequence is TGTGCCAGCAGCTCCCAGGTTAGAGGCACAGATACGCAGTATTTT.

This clonotype occurred a few times. The gene calls are TRBV10-2 and TRBJ1-2, with 8 bases fitting TRBD1. CDR1 and CDR2 (germline): WSHSY, SAAADI. The CDR3 is made up of 13 amino acids. The V segment lost 8 bases and the J segment 8 bases; nucleotides outside the gene matches: 10. The DNA of the CDR3 is TGCGCCAGCTGCGGACAGGGTAGTTCCGGCTACACCTTC. Its translation: CASCGQGSSGYTF.

This clonotype was counted at least ten times. V usage is TRBV18 and J usage is TRBJ1-2, with D maybe TRBD1 (6 bases). Trimming removed 3 bases from V and 0 bases from J, with 11 bases in between. The CDR3 totals 15 residues. The germline V gene has CDR1 KGHSH and CDR2 LQKENI. The CDR3, as DNA: TGTGCCAGCTCACCCCAGGGGCAAACTAACTATGGCTACACCTTC. Protein: CASSPQGQTNYGYTF. The whole variable domain, filled in from reference TRBV18 and TRBJ1-2, reads NAGVMQNPRHLVRRRGQEARLRCSPMKGHSHVYWYRQLPEEGLKFMVYLQKENIIDESGMPKERFSAEFPKEGPSILRIQQVVRGDSAAYFCASSPQGQTNYGYTFGSGTRLTVV.

This clonotype was seen ten or more times. This sequence joins TRBV20-1 and TRBJ2-7; the match to TRBD2 covers 10 bases. The CDR3 spans 14 residues. V gave up 3 bases and J gave up 6 bases; unmatched junction bases: 8. Germline-derived CDR1 and CDR2 are DFQATT and SNEGSKA (reference sequence). CDR3 sequence reads: CSASASGRASEQYF. The CDR3 region has the DNA TGCAGTGCTAGTGCCAGCGGGAGGGCCTCCGAGCAGTACTTC.

Only a few counts were recorded for this clonotype. The V call is TRBV30, the J call TRBJ1-5, with D uncertain. V lost 0 bases and J lost 3, with 9 bases in between. Germline V lookup: CDR1 GTSNPN, CDR2 SVGIG (reference sequence). There are 14 residues in the CDR3. The CDR3, as DNA: TGTGCCTGGAGTGTATTGGGTACCAATCAGCCCCAGCATTTT. This sequence encodes CAWSVLGTNQPQHF. Combining the CDR3 with reference TRBV30 and TRBJ1-5 gives the whole variable domain SQTIHQWPATLVQPVGSPLSLECTVEGTSNPNLYWYRQAAGRGLQLLFYSVGIGQISSEVPQNLSASRPQDRQFILSSKKLLLSDSGFYLCAWSVLGTNQPQHFGDGTRLSIL.

This clonotype was seen many times. V is TRBV30 and J is TRBJ1-5; D remains unclear. The germline CDR1 and CDR2 sequences are GTSNPN and SVGIG (reference sequence). V was shortened by 2 bases and J by 11 bases, with 10 bases between the two germline ends. CDR3 length: 11 amino acids. The CDR3: CAWSISQTQHF. CDR3 sequence (DNA): TGTGCCTGGAGTATTTCCCAAACCCAGCATTTT.

This clonotype was counted many times. This chain's CDR3 is CASSQGLEETQYF. The CDR3 region has the DNA TGCGCCAGCAGCCAAGGACTAGAAGAGACCCAGTACTTC. V and J are TRBV4-1 and TRBJ2-5; maybe TRBD2 (6 bases). Trimming pared 1 base from V and 3 bases from J, leaving 6 bases between. CDR1 is MGHRA and CDR2 is YSYEKL in the germline V gene. The CDR3 extends over 13 amino acids.

Many counts were recorded for this clonotype. The rearrangement uses TRBV7-2 and TRBJ2-4; the match to TRBD1 covers 9 bases. Germline V gives CDR1 SGHTA, CDR2 FQGNSA. The junction had 6 bases not matched to a gene; V was cut back by 2 bases and J by 7 bases. The length of the CDR3 is 15 residues. In DNA, the CDR3 is TGTGCCAGCAGCTTAAGCGGGACAGGGATGAACATTCAGTACTTC. Amino acid sequence: CASSLSGTGMNIQYF.

This clonotype was counted a few times. J is TRBJ2-7 and V is TRBV19; weak D call: TRBD1 (6 bases). The CDR3 loop spans 13 amino acids. Germline-derived CDR1 and CDR2 are LNHDA and SQIVND (reference sequence). The germline V and J ends were trimmed by 4 bases and 0 bases, with 7 bases remaining between them. DNA of the CDR3: TGTGCCAGTAGTAAGGACAGCTCCTACGAGCAGTACTTC. Translated: CASSKDSSYEQYF.

This chain links TRBV5-6 with TRBJ2-6; D is unclear. Per germline, CDR1 SGHDT and CDR2 YYEEEE. V lost 1 base and J lost 0, with 8 bases in between. The CDR3 spans 16 residues. CDR3 nucleotides: TGTGCCAGCAGCTTGATTAGGCTCTCTGGGGCCAACGTCCTGACTTTC. This gives the protein CASSLIRLSGANVLTF.

This clonotype was found a few times. The chain links TRBV5-1 to TRBJ2-5; D possibly corresponds to TRBD1 (6 bases). Trimming took off 2 bases at V and 0 bases at J, with 8 bases between the two ends. The CDR3 is made up of 14 amino acids. Per the germline V gene, CDR1 is SGHRS and CDR2 is YFSETQ. CDR3 protein: CASSFRGHQETQYF. CDR3 DNA sequence: TGCGCCAGCAGCTTCAGGGGACACCAAGAGACCCAGTACTTC.

This clonotype has more than one count but fewer than ten. V usage is TRBV20-1 and J usage is TRBJ2-3; TRBD2 aligns across 10 bases. Germline V CDR1 and CDR2: DFQATT, SNEGSKA (reference sequence). The CDR3 covers 16 residues. V gave up 2 bases and J gave up 5 bases; unmatched junction bases: 10. The CDR3 here is CSARPRLAGVVDTQYF. Written as DNA, the CDR3 is TGCAGTGCTAGACCGCGGCTAGCGGGGGTCGTAGATACGCAGTATTTT.

This clonotype was recorded at least ten times. The V call is TRBV9, the J call TRBJ2-3; 7 positions match TRBD1. J lost 6 bases, V lost 3 bases, and 13 bases had no gene match. Germline values: CDR1 SGDLS, CDR2 YYNGEE. The CDR3 contains 16 residues. The CDR3 DNA reads TGTGCCAGCAGCGAAGGTGGGACAGTCGCCGTGGATACGCAGTATTTT. It yields the protein CASSEGGTVAVDTQYF.

This clonotype has a count of ten or more. The V gene is TRBV24-1, the J gene TRBJ2-1, with no clear D. In germline, CDR1 is KGHDR, CDR2 SFDVKD. V dropped 7 bases and J dropped 10 bases, with 10 bases sitting between them. The CDR3 length is 11 residues. The DNA for the CDR3 is TGTGCCACCAGCGGGCTGGCAGAGCAGTTCTTC. This codes for CATSGLAEQFF.

Notes on this clonotype: This may be a read error: a much more frequent sequence differs by one nucleotide. The chain combines TRBV20-1 with TRBJ2-3, with 8 positions matching TRBD2. The CDR3 length is 14 residues. The germline V gene encodes CDR1 DFQATT and CDR2 SNEGSKA (reference sequence). CDR3 loop: CSAQSGRATDKQYF. The CDR3 DNA sequence: TGCAGTGCCCAGTCCGGGAGGGCCACAGATAAGCAGTATTTT.

The sample holds many counts of this clonotype. At one end the junction does not follow the germline gene, possibly because of a read error. The CDR3: CASRLVPGEGTEAFF. The CDR3 nucleotides are TGCGCCAGCAGGTTGGTCCCGGGGGAGGGAACTGAAGCTTTCTTT. The V and J genes are TRBV5-1 and TRBJ1-1; D is perhaps TRBD1 (5 bases). CDR1 and CDR2 (germline): SGHRS, YFSETQ. This CDR3 spans 15 amino acids. Based on the CDR3 plus reference TRBV5-1 and TRBJ1-1, the full variable domain is KAGVTQTPRYLIKTRGQQVTLSCSPISGHRSVSWYQQTPGQGLQFLFEYFSETQRNKGNFPGRFSGRQFSNSRSEMNVSTLELGDSALYLCASRLVPGEGTEAFFGQGTRLTVV.

At least ten counts were recorded for this clonotype. The J gene is TRBJ2-1, the V gene TRBV5-1, with 8 positions matching TRBD1. Germline V gene sequence: CDR1 SGHRS, CDR2 YFSETQ. V shed 3 bases and J 0 bases; nucleotides not matched to a gene: 5. This CDR3 comprises 16 residues. CDR3: CASSSGTGGSYNEQFF. In DNA form, the CDR3 reads TGCGCCAGCAGCTCAGGCACAGGGGGCTCCTACAATGAGCAGTTCTTC.